This T cell receptor beta chain was profiled in a study of blood T cells in healthy people across ages. Looking at the study overall: With template switching, about one barcoded beta molecule was captured per two T cells.

With respect to this clonotype: Its antigen is undetermined.

Together with a sample-barcoded 5' primer, a J-beta primer mix was included in a second PCR lasting about 6 to 11 cycles. With 12 random nucleotides, a template-switch adaptor tagged each individual cDNA molecule. TCRdb ran MiXCR on the 5' RACE reads and lists one entry per CDR3 protein. The sample yields 660,000 or so distinct CDR3 sequences, 58% seen once. Study-level results: Getting older went along with TCR beta diversity per million T cells dropping roughly linearly.

Every participating donor contributed 8.5 to 10 milliliters of peripheral blood through a draw. The V gene lost 5 bases and the J gene lost 0 bases, with 14 bases spanning the gap. The germline V gene encodes CDR1 MNHEY and CDR2 SMNVEV (reference sequence). The CDR3 runs 16 residues. The chain carries TRBV27 and TRBJ1-5, with D tentatively TRBD1 (5 bases). Source material: blood. This clonotype originated in a man aged 60 to 69 in good health. CDR3 loop: CASSPEGHHSNQPQHF. In nucleotides, the CDR3 is TGTGCCAGCAGTCCCGAGGGGCACCATAGCAATCAGCCCCAGCATTTT.